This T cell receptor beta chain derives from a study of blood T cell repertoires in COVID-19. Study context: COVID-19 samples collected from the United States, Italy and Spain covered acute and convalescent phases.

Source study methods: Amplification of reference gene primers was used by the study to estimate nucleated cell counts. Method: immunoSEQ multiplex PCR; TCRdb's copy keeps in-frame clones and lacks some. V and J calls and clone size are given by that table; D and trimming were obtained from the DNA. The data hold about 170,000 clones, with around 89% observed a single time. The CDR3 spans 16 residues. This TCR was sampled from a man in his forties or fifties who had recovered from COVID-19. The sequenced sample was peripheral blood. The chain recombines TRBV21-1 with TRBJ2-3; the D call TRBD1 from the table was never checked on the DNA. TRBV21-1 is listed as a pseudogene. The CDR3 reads CASSDPGQDSTDTQYF. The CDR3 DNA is TGTGCCAGCAGCGACCCGGGACAGGACTCTACAGATACGCAGTATTTT.